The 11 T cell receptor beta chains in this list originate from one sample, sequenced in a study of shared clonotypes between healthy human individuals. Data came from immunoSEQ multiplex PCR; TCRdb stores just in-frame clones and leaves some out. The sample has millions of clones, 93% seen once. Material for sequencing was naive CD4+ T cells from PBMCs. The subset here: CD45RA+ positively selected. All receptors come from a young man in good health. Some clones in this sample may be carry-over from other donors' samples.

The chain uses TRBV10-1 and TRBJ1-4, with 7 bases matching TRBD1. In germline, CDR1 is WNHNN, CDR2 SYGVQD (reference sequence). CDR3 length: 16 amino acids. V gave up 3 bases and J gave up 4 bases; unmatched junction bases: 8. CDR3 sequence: CASSERRQGGNEKLFF. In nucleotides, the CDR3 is TGCGCCAGCAGTGAAAGGCGACAGGGAGGTAATGAAAAACTGTTTTTT.

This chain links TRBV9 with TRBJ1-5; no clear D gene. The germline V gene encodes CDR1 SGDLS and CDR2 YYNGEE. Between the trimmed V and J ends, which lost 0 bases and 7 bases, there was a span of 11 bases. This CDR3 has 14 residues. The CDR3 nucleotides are TGTGCCAGCAGCGTAGAGCCCCTAAGCCAGCCCCAGCATTTT. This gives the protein CASSVEPLSQPQHF.

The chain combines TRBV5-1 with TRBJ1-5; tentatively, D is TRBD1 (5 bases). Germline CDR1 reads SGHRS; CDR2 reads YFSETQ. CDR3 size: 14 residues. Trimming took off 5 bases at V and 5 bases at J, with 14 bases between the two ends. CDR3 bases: TGCGCCAGCAGGGCCGGGACGGGAGATCAGCCCCAGCATTTT. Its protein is CASRAGTGDQPQHF.

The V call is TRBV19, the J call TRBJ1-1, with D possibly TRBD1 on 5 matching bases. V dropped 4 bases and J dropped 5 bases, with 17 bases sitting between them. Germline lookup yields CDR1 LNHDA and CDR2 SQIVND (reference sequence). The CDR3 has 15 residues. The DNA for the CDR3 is TGTGCCAGTAGTAGGGCCATGGGGCGTCGAACTGAAGCTTTCTTT. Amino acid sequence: CASSRAMGRRTEAFF.

The CDR3 DNA follows: TGTGCCAGCAGCCCGCGGCTCCCGAGACTTGCCAGGGACACTGAAGCTTTCTTT. The encoded protein is CASSPRLPRLARDTEAFF. The chain recombines TRBV28 with TRBJ1-1, with a possible D match to TRBD1 (5 bases). Germline V CDR1 and CDR2: MDHEN, SYDVKM. Trimming took 6 bases from V and 3 from J, leaving 26 bases between them. This CDR3 has 18 residues.

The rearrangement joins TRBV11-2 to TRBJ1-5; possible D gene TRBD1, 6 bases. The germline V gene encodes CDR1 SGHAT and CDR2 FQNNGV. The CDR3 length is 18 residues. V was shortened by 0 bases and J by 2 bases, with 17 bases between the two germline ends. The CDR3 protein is CASSLDGGRGSRNQPQHF. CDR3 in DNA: TGTGCCAGCAGCTTAGATGGTGGTAGGGGGTCACGCAATCAGCCCCAGCATTTT.

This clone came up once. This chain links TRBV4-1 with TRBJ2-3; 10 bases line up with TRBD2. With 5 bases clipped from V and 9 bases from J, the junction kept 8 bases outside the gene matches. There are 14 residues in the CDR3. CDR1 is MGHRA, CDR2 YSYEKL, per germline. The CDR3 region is CASSFRTSGVTQYF. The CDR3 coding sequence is TGCGCCAGCAGCTTCCGGACTAGCGGAGTCACGCAGTATTTT.

In DNA form, the CDR3 reads TGTGCCAGCAGTGGACGGGGGAACGGAGATACGCAGTATTTT. This sequence encodes CASSGRGNGDTQYF. J is TRBJ2-3 and V is TRBV2, with D perhaps TRBD2 (6 bases). The CDR3 covers 14 residues. Trimming left V 4 bases short and J 5 bases short, with 13 bases between. The V gene's germline CDR1 is SNHLY and CDR2 FYNNEI.

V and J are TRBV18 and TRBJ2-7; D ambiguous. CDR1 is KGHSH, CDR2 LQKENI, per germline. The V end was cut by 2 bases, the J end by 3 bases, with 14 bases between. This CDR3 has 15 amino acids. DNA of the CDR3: TGTGCCAGCTCACCAGTAAGGAACACTTACTACGAGCAGTACTTC. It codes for CASSPVRNTYYEQYF.

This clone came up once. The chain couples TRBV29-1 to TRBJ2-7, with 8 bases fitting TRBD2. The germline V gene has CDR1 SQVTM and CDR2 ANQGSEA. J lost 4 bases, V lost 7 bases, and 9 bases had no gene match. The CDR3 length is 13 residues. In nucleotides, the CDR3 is TGCAGCGCCAGGGGCTTAGCGGGGTACGAGCAGTACTTC. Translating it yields CSARGLAGYEQYF.

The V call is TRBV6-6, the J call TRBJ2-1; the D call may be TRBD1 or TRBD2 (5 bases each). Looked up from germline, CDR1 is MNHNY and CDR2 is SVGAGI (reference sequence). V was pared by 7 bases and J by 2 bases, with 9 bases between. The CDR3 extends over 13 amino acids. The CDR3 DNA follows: TGTGCCAGCATGGGGACCGCCTACAATGAGCAGTTCTTC. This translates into CASMGTAYNEQFF.